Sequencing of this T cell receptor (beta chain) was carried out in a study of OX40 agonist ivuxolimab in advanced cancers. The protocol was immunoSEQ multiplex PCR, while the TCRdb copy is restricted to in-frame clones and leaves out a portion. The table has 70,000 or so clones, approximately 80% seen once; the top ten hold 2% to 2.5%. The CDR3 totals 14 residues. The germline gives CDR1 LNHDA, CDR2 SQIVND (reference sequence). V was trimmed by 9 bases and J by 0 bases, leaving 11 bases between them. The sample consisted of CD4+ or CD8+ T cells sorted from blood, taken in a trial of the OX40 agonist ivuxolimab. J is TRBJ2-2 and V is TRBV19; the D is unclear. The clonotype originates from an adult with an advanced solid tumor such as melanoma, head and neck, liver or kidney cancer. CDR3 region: CASLRPSNTGELFF. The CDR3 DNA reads TGTGCCAGCCTGAGGCCCTCGAACACCGGGGAGCTGTTTTTT.